This T cell receptor beta chain was documented in a study of blood T cell repertoires in COVID-19. Study background: Material from acute and convalescent COVID-19 was sourced from the United States, Italy and Spain.

Germline values: CDR1 MNHEY, CDR2 SVGEGT. Trimming removed 0 bases at V and 6 bases at J, with 9 bases between. The CDR3 spans 14 residues. This clone was detected once. Data came from immunoSEQ multiplex PCR; TCRdb stores just in-frame clones and leaves some out. Here the sample spans 100,000 to 150,000 clones, 75% to 90% being singletons. Sequencing was carried out using peripheral blood. This TCR was recovered from a man aged 70-80 years with active or convalescent COVID-19. The J gene is TRBJ1-5, the V gene TRBV6-2 or TRBV6-3; a possible D gene is TRBD1 (5 bases). CDR3 nucleotides: TGTGCCAGCAGTTACTCGGGAGGGGTTCAGCCCCAGCATTTT. Translating gives CASSYSGGVQPQHF.